A selection of T cell receptor beta chains follows, all from one sample in a study of cytomegalovirus exposure and HLA in healthy donors. Profiling relied on immunoSEQ multiplex PCR, and the TCRdb table lists in-frame clones only, not all of them. The sample lists roughly 190,000 clones, around 87% occurring once. Sequencing input: PBMCs. These receptors all come from a woman younger than 30 in good health and CMV-seronegative. Both conserved end residues are part of each CDR3. The D gene is left open where the match is weak. Size values are once, few and many counts, or a class for expanded clones, and some rows have none.

j_gene: TRBJ1-6
abundance: NA
v_gene: TRBV5-1
d_gene: TRBD1
CDR3aa: CASSSDRGYSPLHF
CDR3nt: TGCGCCAGCAGCTCTGACAGGGGCTATTCACCCCTCCACTTT

j_gene: TRBJ2-5
abundance: NA
v_gene: TRBV6-1
d_gene: NA
CDR3aa: CASRPAGQETQYF
CDR3nt: TGTGCCAGCAGACCGGCAGGGCAAGAGACCCAGTACTTC

j_gene: TRBJ2-7
abundance: NA
v_gene: TRBV7-6
d_gene: NA
CDR3aa: CASSSISSYEQYF
CDR3nt: TGTGCCAGCAGCTCTATAAGCTCCTACGAGCAGTACTTC

j_gene: TRBJ2-4
abundance: NA
v_gene: TRBV4-2
d_gene: TRBD1
CDR3aa: CASSQEMRGGFNIQYF
CDR3nt: TGTGCCAGCAGCCAGGAGATGCGAGGGGGCTTTAACATTCAGTACTTC

j_gene: TRBJ2-7
abundance: NA
v_gene: TRBV30
d_gene: NA
CDR3aa: CAWQPPGTLPVYEQYF
CDR3nt: TGTGCCTGGCAACCACCCGGGACACTACCCGTTTACGAGCAGTACTTC

j_gene: TRBJ1-1
abundance: NA
v_gene: TRBV15
d_gene: TRBD1
CDR3aa: CATSRTQGGHTEAFF
CDR3nt: TGTGCCACCAGCAGGACACAGGGGGGTCACACTGAAGCTTTCTTT

j_gene: TRBJ1-4
abundance: NA
v_gene: TRBV5-1
d_gene: NA
CDR3aa: CASSWRPEEEKLFF
CDR3nt: TGCGCCAGCAGCTGGAGGCCGGAGGAGGAAAAACTGTTTTTT

j_gene: TRBJ2-7
abundance: NA
v_gene: TRBV14
d_gene: TRBD1
CDR3aa: CASSPLDRAPYEQYF
CDR3nt: TGTGCCAGCAGCCCCCTGGACAGGGCCCCCTACGAGCAGTACTTC

j_gene: TRBJ2-7
abundance: NA
v_gene: TRBV29-1
d_gene: NA
CDR3aa: CSVGTAVTYEQYF
CDR3nt: TGCAGCGTTGGGACAGCGGTCACCTACGAGCAGTACTTC

j_gene: TRBJ2-7
abundance: few
v_gene: TRBV18
d_gene: TRBD2
CDR3aa: CASSPRGGTISYEQYF
CDR3nt: TGTGCCAGCTCACCCCGGGGGGGCACCATCTCCTACGAGCAGTACTTC

j_gene: TRBJ2-5
abundance: NA
v_gene: TRBV7-9
d_gene: TRBD1
CDR3aa: CASSDGTGTQYF
CDR3nt: TGTGCCAGCAGCGACGGGACAGGGACCCAGTACTTC

j_gene: TRBJ1-5
abundance: NA
v_gene: TRBV7-9
d_gene: TRBD1
CDR3aa: CASSRTGAYNQPQHF
CDR3nt: TGTGCCAGCAGCCGTACAGGGGCGTACAATCAGCCCCAGCATTTT

j_gene: TRBJ1-1
abundance: NA
v_gene: TRBV14
d_gene: NA
CDR3aa: CASSLARGNTEAFF
CDR3nt: TGTGCCAGCAGCCTAGCCCGAGGTAACACTGAAGCTTTCTTT

j_gene: TRBJ1-3
abundance: once
v_gene: TRBV7-2
d_gene: TRBD1
CDR3aa: CASSSGQGWGNSGNTIYF
CDR3nt: TGTGCCAGCAGCTCCGGACAGGGGTGGGGTAATTCTGGAAACACCATATATTTT

j_gene: TRBJ2-7
abundance: NA
v_gene: TRBV7-8
d_gene: TRBD1
CDR3aa: CASSSRDSPYEQYF
CDR3nt: TGTGCCAGCAGCTCCCGGGACAGTCCCTACGAGCAGTACTTC

j_gene: TRBJ1-2
abundance: NA
v_gene: TRBV28
d_gene: TRBD1
CDR3aa: CASSRDRGAYGYTF
CDR3nt: TGTGCCAGCAGTAGGGACAGGGGGGCCTATGGCTACACCTTC

j_gene: TRBJ2-5
abundance: NA
v_gene: TRBV29-1
d_gene: NA
CDR3aa: CSVDGSGEETQYF
CDR3nt: TGCAGCGTTGATGGTTCGGGGGAAGAGACCCAGTACTTC

j_gene: TRBJ2-5
abundance: NA
v_gene: TRBV18
d_gene: TRBD2
CDR3aa: CASSPREGFGETQYF
CDR3nt: TGTGCCAGCTCACCAAGGGAGGGATTCGGGGAGACCCAGTACTTC

j_gene: TRBJ2-5
abundance: NA
v_gene: TRBV6-5
d_gene: NA
CDR3aa: CATGREVEETQYF
CDR3nt: TGTGCCACGGGGCGGGAAGTAGAGGAGACCCAGTACTTC

j_gene: TRBJ1-5
abundance: NA
v_gene: TRBV6-6
d_gene: TRBD1
CDR3aa: CASSSDRGMPQHF
CDR3nt: TGTGCCAGCAGTTCGGACAGGGGAATGCCCCAGCATTTT

j_gene: TRBJ2-3
abundance: once
v_gene: TRBV10-3
d_gene: TRBD2
CDR3aa: CAIGREETDTQYF
CDR3nt: TGTGCCATCGGGCGGGAGGAAACAGATACGCAGTATTTT

j_gene: TRBJ2-5
abundance: NA
v_gene: TRBV7-3
d_gene: TRBD1
CDR3aa: CASSLRAGGLKETQYF
CDR3nt: TGTGCCAGCAGCTTACGAGCAGGGGGCTTGAAAGAGACCCAGTACTTC

j_gene: TRBJ2-7
abundance: NA
v_gene: TRBV9
d_gene: TRBD1
CDR3aa: CASSPRRTTGDEQYF
CDR3nt: TGTGCCAGCAGCCCCCGACGTACCACAGGGGACGAGCAGTACTTC

j_gene: TRBJ2-7
abundance: NA
v_gene: TRBV5-1
d_gene: TRBD1
CDR3aa: CASSPDRGPYEQYF
CDR3nt: TGCGCCAGCAGCCCGGACAGGGGCCCCTACGAGCAGTACTTC

j_gene: TRBJ2-7
abundance: NA
v_gene: TRBV11-2
d_gene: TRBD1
CDR3aa: CASSLQGAYEQYF
CDR3nt: TGTGCCAGCAGCTTACAGGGGGCCTACGAGCAGTACTTC

j_gene: TRBJ2-1
abundance: NA
v_gene: TRBV7-9
d_gene: TRBD1
CDR3aa: CASSRERTGAYNEQFF
CDR3nt: TGTGCCAGCAGCCGCGAACGGACAGGCGCCTACAATGAGCAGTTCTTC

j_gene: TRBJ2-3
abundance: NA
v_gene: TRBV7-3
d_gene: TRBD2
CDR3aa: CASSFDSGSPDTQYF
CDR3nt: TGTGCCAGCAGCTTCGATAGCGGGAGTCCAGATACGCAGTATTTT

j_gene: TRBJ2-5
abundance: NA
v_gene: TRBV9
d_gene: TRBD1
CDR3aa: CASSALAGGRETQYF
CDR3nt: TGTGCCAGCAGCGCCCTCGCAGGGGGCCGCGAGACCCAGTACTTC

j_gene: TRBJ2-7
abundance: NA
v_gene: TRBV7-6
d_gene: TRBD2
CDR3aa: CASSPLAGGLTYEQYF
CDR3nt: TGTGCCAGCAGCCCTCTAGCGGGAGGTTTGACCTACGAGCAGTACTTC

j_gene: TRBJ2-7
abundance: few
v_gene: TRBV18
d_gene: NA
CDR3aa: CASSPGQTQSYEQYF
CDR3nt: TGTGCCAGCTCACCCGGACAGACGCAATCCTACGAGCAGTACTTC

j_gene: TRBJ1-1
abundance: few
v_gene: TRBV29-1
d_gene: NA
CDR3aa: CSVEGQMNTEAFF
CDR3nt: TGCAGCGTGGAAGGACAGATGAACACTGAAGCTTTCTTT

j_gene: TRBJ2-4
abundance: NA
v_gene: TRBV6-5
d_gene: NA
CDR3aa: CASLGADSTGNIQYF
CDR3nt: TGTGCCAGCCTGGGGGCGGACTCTACGGGAAACATTCAGTACTTC

j_gene: TRBJ2-5
abundance: NA
v_gene: TRBV21-1
d_gene: NA
CDR3aa: CASSSRDRAAETQYF
CDR3nt: TGTGCCAGCAGCAGCCGGGACAGGGCTGCCGAGACCCAGTACTTC

j_gene: TRBJ2-6
abundance: NA
v_gene: TRBV28
d_gene: NA
CDR3aa: CASSLWEGLSSGANVLTF
CDR3nt: TGTGCCAGCAGTTTATGGGAGGGTCTTAGCTCTGGGGCCAACGTCCTGACTTTC

j_gene: TRBJ2-7
abundance: NA
v_gene: TRBV30
d_gene: TRBD2
CDR3aa: CAWSLAGGRYEQYF
CDR3nt: TGTGCCTGGAGCTTAGCGGGGGGTCGCTACGAGCAGTACTTC

j_gene: TRBJ2-7
abundance: once
v_gene: TRBV4-1
d_gene: TRBD2
CDR3aa: CASSLVAGAYEQYF
CDR3nt: TGCGCCAGCAGCCTGGTAGCGGGAGCCTACGAGCAGTACTTC

j_gene: TRBJ2-7
abundance: NA
v_gene: TRBV5-6
d_gene: NA
CDR3aa: CASSFSPGEGYEQYF
CDR3nt: TGTGCCAGCAGCTTCTCTCCGGGAGAGGGCTACGAGCAGTACTTC

j_gene: TRBJ2-7
abundance: NA
v_gene: TRBV30
d_gene: TRBD1
CDR3aa: CAWSGGTGRGQYF
CDR3nt: TGTGCCTGGAGTGGGGGGACAGGCCGGGGTCAGTACTTC

j_gene: TRBJ1-1
abundance: NA
v_gene: TRBV19
d_gene: TRBD1
CDR3aa: CASTLTGLNTEAFF
CDR3nt: TGTGCCAGTACCCTGACAGGGCTGAACACTGAAGCTTTCTTT

j_gene: TRBJ2-7
abundance: NA
v_gene: TRBV7-2
d_gene: TRBD1
CDR3aa: CASSSQTGTGGYEQYF
CDR3nt: TGTGCCAGCAGCTCCCAGACCGGGACAGGGGGCTACGAGCAGTACTTC

j_gene: TRBJ1-4
abundance: NA
v_gene: TRBV6-1
d_gene: TRBD1
CDR3aa: CASSLGQGNEKLFF
CDR3nt: TGTGCCAGCAGTCTCGGACAGGGCAATGAAAAACTGTTTTTT

j_gene: TRBJ2-3
abundance: NA
v_gene: TRBV7-9
d_gene: TRBD2
CDR3aa: CASSPGTSGRSPTDTQYF
CDR3nt: TGTGCCAGCAGCCCCGGGACTAGCGGGAGATCTCCCACAGATACGCAGTATTTT

j_gene: TRBJ2-7
abundance: NA
v_gene: TRBV10-3
d_gene: TRBD2
CDR3aa: CAISESGGGAYEQYF
CDR3nt: TGTGCCATCAGTGAGTCAGGTGGGGGGGCCTACGAGCAGTACTTC

j_gene: TRBJ2-7
abundance: NA
v_gene: TRBV5-1
d_gene: TRBD2
CDR3aa: CASSLEPSGGGEQYF
CDR3nt: TGCGCCAGCAGCTTGGAGCCTAGCGGGGGGGGAGAGCAGTACTTC